Presented here are 31 T cell receptor beta chains from one specimen sequenced in a study of cytomegalovirus exposure and HLA in healthy donors. PCR was performed using 60 Vbeta and 13 Jbeta primers. Measured with immunoSEQ multiplex PCR; TCRdb has only the in-frame clones, and not every one. The table has some 52,000 clones, 55% to 85% seen once. Material for sequencing was PBMCs. These receptors were obtained from a woman in her forties or fifties in good health and CMV-seronegative.

The chain couples TRBV19 to TRBJ2-2; TRBD1 matches at 8 bases. This CDR3 has 16 amino acids. Per germline, CDR1 LNHDA and CDR2 SQIVND (reference sequence). Germline trimming cut 6 bases from V and 1 base from J; bases unmatched to any gene: 7. The CDR3 nucleotides read TGTGCCAGTAGACCAGCCGGACAGGGGAACACCGGGGAGCTGTTTTTT. This codes for CASRPAGQGNTGELFF.

The chain carries TRBV5-1 and TRBJ2-7; 7 bases map to TRBD2. J lost 3 bases, V lost 0 bases, and 6 bases had no gene match. There are 15 residues in the CDR3. Germline loops: CDR1 SGHRS, CDR2 YFSETQ. CDR3 sequence reads: CASSLEGSGYYEQYF. In DNA, the CDR3 is TGCGCCAGCAGCTTGGAGGGTAGCGGGTACTACGAGCAGTACTTC.

The chain is built from TRBV29-1 and TRBJ2-3; D not certain. Germline CDR1 is SQVTM and CDR2 is ANQGSEA. Trimming cost V 2 bases and J 2 bases, with 8 bases left between them. The CDR3 runs to 13 residues. The CDR3 nucleotides read TGCAGCGTTGAACGAGACACCACAGATACGCAGTATTTT. Amino acid sequence: CSVERDTTDTQYF.

This clone was detected only a few times. The gene calls are TRBV28 and TRBJ1-4; D is possibly TRBD1 (6 bases). Trimming removed 5 bases at V and 7 bases at J, with 17 bases between. Looked up from germline, CDR1 is MDHEN and CDR2 is SYDVKM. The CDR3 is made up of 15 amino acids. The CDR3 DNA sequence: TGTGCCAGCAGTCTCCAACTGGGGGCAGGTGAAAAACTGTTTTTT. Protein: CASSLQLGAGEKLFF.

This clone was seen a handful of times. The chain joins TRBV6-1 to TRBJ1-2; the D gene is possibly TRBD1 (6 bases). The ends were cut back, 7 bases at V and 2 bases at J, with 14 bases in the middle. The CDR3 sequence is 14 residues long. Germline V gene lookup returns CDR1 MNHNS and CDR2 SASEGT. The CDR3 here is CASNYRETNYGYTF. CDR3 DNA sequence: TGTGCCAGCAACTACAGGGAGACCAACTATGGCTACACCTTC.

The chain links TRBV2 to TRBJ1-4; 8 bases map to TRBD1. CDR1 and CDR2 from the germline V gene are SNHLY and FYNNEI. This CDR3 is built from 14 residues. V lost 6 bases and J lost 6; bases outside the gene matches: 6. The CDR3 coding sequence is TGTGCCAGCAGCTTAGGGACAGGAGATGAAAAACTGTTTTTT. This gives the protein CASSLGTGDEKLFF.

The V and J genes are TRBV6-1 and TRBJ2-1, with 9 bases aligning to TRBD2. Germline V gene data show CDR1 as MNHNS and CDR2 as SASEGT. V lost 4 bases to trimming and J lost 3 bases; unmatched junction nucleotides: 4. The CDR3 runs 15 residues. CDR3 protein: CASSVASGVYNEQFF. The CDR3 DNA sequence: TGTGCCAGCAGTGTAGCTAGCGGGGTCTACAATGAGCAGTTCTTC.

The chain joins TRBV7-2 to TRBJ2-2, with a weak D call TRBD1 (6 bases). The CDR3 contains 16 residues. V was cut by 4 bases and J by 4 bases, with 16 bases left in between. Germline lookup yields CDR1 SGHTA and CDR2 FQGNSA. The DNA for the CDR3 is TGTGCCAGCAGCTCAGGGGTGGTAAGGGGCACCGGGGAGCTGTTTTTT. Translating gives CASSSGVVRGTGELFF.

This chain connects TRBV7-9 to TRBJ2-1; tentative D call: TRBD2 (7 bases). This CDR3 is 14 amino acids long. V lost 4 bases to trimming and J lost 7 bases, with 14 bases between them. Germline V gene sequence: CDR1 SEHNR, CDR2 FQNEAQ (reference sequence). Here the CDR3 DNA reads TGTGCCAGCAGCTCGAGGGGGGGCCAGAATGAGCAGTTCTTC. Encoded protein: CASSSRGGQNEQFF.

V gene TRBV18 combines with J gene TRBJ1-1; TRBD1 matches at 7 bases. The CDR3 sequence is 13 residues long. V lost 4 bases and J lost 5; bases outside the gene matches: 4. In germline, CDR1 is KGHSH, CDR2 LQKENI. CDR3 nucleotide sequence: TGTGCCAGCTCACTCTCAGGGGGGACTGAAGCTTTCTTT. Protein product: CASSLSGGTEAFF.

The chain carries TRBV11-3 and TRBJ2-1; TRBD2 matches 9 bases. Per germline, CDR1 SGHNT and CDR2 YENEEA. V shed 5 bases, J shed 1 base, and the junction held 6 bases outside the gene matches. CDR3 length: 16 residues. CDR3 DNA sequence: TGTGCCAGCAGCCGAGCGGGGGGAATGTCCTACAATGAGCAGTTCTTC. Protein product: CASSRAGGMSYNEQFF.

The chain has TRBV7-7 and TRBJ2-2; possible D gene TRBD2, 5 bases. The CDR3 sequence is 13 residues long. Germline CDR1 and CDR2: SSHAT and FNYEAQ (reference sequence). CDR3 protein: CASQSGGGGELFF. The CDR3 DNA is TGTGCTAGCCAAAGCGGCGGTGGGGGGGAGCTGTTTTTT.

The chain employs TRBV6-5 and TRBJ2-3, with D possibly matching TRBD2 (6 bases). The CDR3 consists of 15 residues. V shed 0 bases and J shed 4 bases, with 11 bases lying between them. CDR1 is MNHEY and CDR2 is SVGAGI in the germline V gene. The CDR3 loop reads CASSYSKWGADTQYF. CDR3 coding DNA: TGTGCCAGCAGTTACTCGAAGTGGGGGGCAGATACGCAGTATTTT.

This clone turned up a few times. The chain joins TRBV5-4 to TRBJ1-6, with 10 positions matching TRBD1. This CDR3 has 16 residues. Germline assignment: CDR1 SGHNT and CDR2 YYREEE (reference sequence). J gave up 6 bases and V 4 bases, and 7 bases lay outside the gene matches. DNA of the CDR3: TGTGCCAGCAGCCAGGGGGGGGACAGGGGTAATTCACCCCTCCACTTT. This codes for CASSQGGDRGNSPLHF.

This chain connects TRBV19 to TRBJ2-7; 9 bases fit TRBD2. The length of the CDR3 is 15 residues. The V segment lost 5 bases and the J segment 5 bases; nucleotides outside the gene matches: 10. Germline V gene lookup returns CDR1 LNHDA and CDR2 SQIVND (reference sequence). The CDR3 bases are TGTGCCAGTAGTCTTTCCGGGACTAGCTGGGACGAGCAGTACTTC. Protein: CASSLSGTSWDEQYF.

This clone has just a few counts. The chain combines TRBV21-1 with TRBJ2-5; the D call TRBD2 from the table was never checked on the DNA. TRBV21-1 is a listed pseudogene. The CDR3 loop spans 20 amino acids. In nucleotides, the CDR3 is TGTGCCAGCAGCAAACAGGGTGTGGCTAGCGGGAGGGCCCGCCAAGAGACCCAGTACTTC. The encoded protein is CASSKQGVASGRARQETQYF.

By share of the sample, this clone is medium-sized. The V gene is TRBV7-2, the J gene TRBJ1-6; TRBD1 is a possible D gene (5 bases). From germline, CDR1 is SGHTA and CDR2 FQGNSA. Trimming removed 5 bases from V and 7 bases from J, with 15 bases in between. The CDR3 runs to 15 residues. CDR3 amino acids: CASSPSAGGNSPLHF. For the CDR3, the DNA is TGTGCCAGCAGCCCCAGCGCGGGGGGAAATTCACCCCTCCACTTT.

The genes are TRBV5-1 and TRBJ2-3, with D tentatively TRBD1 (6 bases). The CDR3 is 12 amino acids. V shed 4 bases and J shed 6 bases, with 9 bases lying between them. Germline V gives CDR1 SGHRS, CDR2 YFSETQ. CDR3 sequence reads: CASSVTGDTQYF. The CDR3 DNA is TGCGCCAGCAGCGTTACAGGGGATACGCAGTATTTT.

On this clone itself: One end of the junction does not line up with germline, which may come from a read error. The V and J genes are TRBV6-5 and TRBJ2-5; D is undetermined. The CDR3 is made up of 13 amino acids. The V gene's germline CDR1 is MNHEY and CDR2 SVGAGI. CDR3: CASSDSSLETQYF. The CDR3 DNA is TGTGCCAGCAGTGACTCGTCTTTGGAGACCCAGTACTTC.

V gene TRBV7-9 combines with J gene TRBJ1-3; TRBD1 matches 7 bases. Trimming cost V 3 bases and J 0 bases; bases outside gene matches: 2. Per the germline V gene, CDR1 is SEHNR and CDR2 is FQNEAQ (reference sequence). The CDR3 spans 15 residues. CDR3 region: CASSLTGYSGNTIYF. CDR3 bases: TGTGCCAGCAGCTTGACAGGGTACTCTGGAAACACCATATATTTT.

This clone appeared a few times. The rearrangement uses TRBV9 and TRBJ1-3; D call uncertain. Per the germline V gene, CDR1 is SGDLS and CDR2 is YYNGEE. Deletions cut 3 bases from V and 4 bases from J, with 14 bases between. The CDR3 spans 15 residues. The DNA for the CDR3 is TGTGCCAGCAGCGCCGTTACATTTCCCGGAAACACCATATATTTT. Translating it yields CASSAVTFPGNTIYF. Full variable domain (missing parts from reference TRBV9 and TRBJ1-3): DSGVTQTPKHLITATGQRVTLRCSPRSGDLSVYWYQQSLDQGLQFLIQYYNGEERAKGNILERFSAQQFPDLHSELNLSSLELGDSALYFCASSAVTFPGNTIYFGEGSWLTVV.

The V call is TRBV10-3, the J call TRBJ1-2, with D unclear. Looked up from germline, CDR1 is ENHRY and CDR2 is SYGVKD. The CDR3 runs to 12 residues. Trimming removed 7 bases from V and 4 bases from J, with 10 bases in between. CDR3 DNA: TGTGCCATCAACAGCCTGACCTATGGCTACACCTTC. Translated: CAINSLTYGYTF.

This clone was seen a few times. V is TRBV4-3 and J is TRBJ1-4; 7 bases line up with TRBD1. Trimming took 0 bases from V and 7 from J; bases not matched to a gene: 11. This CDR3 has 17 amino acids. CDR1 and CDR2 (germline): LGHNA, YSLEER. The CDR3 protein is CASSQEGRRGPGEKLFF. CDR3 sequence (DNA): TGCGCCAGCAGCCAAGAGGGGCGGAGGGGGCCGGGTGAAAAACTGTTTTTT.

Only one count was recorded for this clone. This chain joins TRBV2 and TRBJ1-1; no clear D. This CDR3 has 13 residues. Trimming removed 6 bases from V and 3 bases from J, with 11 bases in between. Germline V lookup: CDR1 SNHLY, CDR2 FYNNEI. The DNA for the CDR3 is TGTGCCAGCAGGCGGCTGAGGGACACTGAAGCTTTCTTT. Translated: CASRRLRDTEAFF.

CDR3 amino acids: CAWSSGTSGTYEQYF. CDR3 nucleotides: TGTGCCTGGTCGTCTGGGACTAGCGGAACCTACGAGCAGTACTTC. V is TRBV30 and J is TRBJ2-7; 11 nucleotides line up with TRBD2. V shed 5 bases, J shed 2 bases, and the junction held 8 bases outside the gene matches. The CDR3 spans 15 residues. CDR1 is GTSNPN and CDR2 is SVGIG in the germline V gene (reference sequence).

This rearrangement joins TRBV25-1 to TRBJ1-1; weak D call: TRBD1 (6 bases). V gave up 3 bases and J gave up 3 bases, with 17 bases separating them. CDR3 length equals 16 residues. Germline V CDR1 and CDR2: MGHDK, SYGVNS. CDR3 DNA: TGTGCCAGCAGTGAGGGGACACTAGGTAGGGACACTGAAGCTTTCTTT. Its translation is CASSEGTLGRDTEAFF.

This clone occurred a few times. V gene TRBV5-8 combines with J gene TRBJ2-7; the match to TRBD1 covers 8 bases. V was clipped by 5 bases and J by 9 bases; unmatched bases: 7. This CDR3 is 12 amino acids long. CDR1 and CDR2 (germline): SGHTS, YDEGEE. CDR3 residues: CASRSTGGGQYF. For the CDR3, the DNA is TGTGCCAGCAGGAGCACAGGGGGAGGGCAGTACTTC.

This clone came up a few times. This sequence joins TRBV18 and TRBJ1-2; weak D call: TRBD1 (5 bases). Germline assignment: CDR1 KGHSH and CDR2 LQKENI. V was trimmed by 6 bases and J by 0 bases, leaving 14 bases between them. CDR3 size: 15 residues. The CDR3 sequence is CASSTVTEANYGYTF. CDR3 DNA: TGTGCCAGCTCGACAGTGACAGAAGCTAACTATGGCTACACCTTC.

The chain is built from TRBV19 and TRBJ2-2; D call uncertain. The CDR3 totals 14 residues. The ends were cut back, 3 bases at V and 1 base at J, with 6 bases in the middle. The germline gives CDR1 LNHDA, CDR2 SQIVND (reference sequence). The CDR3 bases are TGTGCCAGTAGTATGAGTGTGAACACCGGGGAGCTGTTTTTT. Protein: CASSMSVNTGELFF.

The chain links TRBV27 to TRBJ2-3; the match to TRBD2 covers 16 bases. V dropped 7 bases and J dropped 6; count of bases not matched to a gene: 13. From germline, CDR1 is MNHEY and CDR2 SMNVEV (reference sequence). This CDR3 is built from 18 residues. CDR3 nucleotide sequence: TGTGCCAGCACGCCTGCCGGGACTAGCGGGAGGGCAACCGATACGCAGTATTTT. It encodes CASTPAGTSGRATDTQYF.

The CDR3 is CASSQLSIAHTGELFF. The CDR3 nucleotides are TGTGCCAGCAGCCAACTATCTATAGCCCACACCGGGGAGCTGTTTTTT. The chain links TRBV14 to TRBJ2-2; D is unclear. Per the germline V gene, CDR1 is SGHDN and CDR2 is FVKESK. The CDR3 sequence is 16 residues long. V gave up 2 bases and J gave up 3 bases, with 13 bases separating them.